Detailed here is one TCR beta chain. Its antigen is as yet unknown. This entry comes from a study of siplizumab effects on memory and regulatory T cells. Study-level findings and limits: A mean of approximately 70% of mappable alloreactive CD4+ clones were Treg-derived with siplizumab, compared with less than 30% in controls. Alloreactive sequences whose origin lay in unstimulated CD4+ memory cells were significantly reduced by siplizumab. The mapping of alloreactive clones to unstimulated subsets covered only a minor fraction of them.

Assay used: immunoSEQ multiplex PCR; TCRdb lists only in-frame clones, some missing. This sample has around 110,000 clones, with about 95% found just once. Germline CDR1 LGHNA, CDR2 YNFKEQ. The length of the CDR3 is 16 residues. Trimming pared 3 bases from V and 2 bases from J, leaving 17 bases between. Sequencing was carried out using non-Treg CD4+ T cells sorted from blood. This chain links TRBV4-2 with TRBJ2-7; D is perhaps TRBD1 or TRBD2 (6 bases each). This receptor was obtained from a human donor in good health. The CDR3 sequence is CASSHLLRGRTYEQYF. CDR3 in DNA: TGTGCCAGCAGCCACCTTTTACGGGGGCGAACCTACGAGCAGTACTTC.